The 10 T cell receptor beta chains in this list originate from one sample, sequenced in a study of blood T cell repertoires in COVID-19. Repertoires were generated with immunoSEQ multiplex PCR, while TCRdb's copy carries only in-frame clones and drops some. Of around 260,000 clones listed, 87% are singletons. The sample comprised peripheral blood. The receptors shown here come from a woman between 40 and 55 years old who had recovered from COVID-19.

V gene TRBV30 combines with J gene TRBJ1-2, with a weak D call TRBD1 (5 bases). The germline V gene has CDR1 GTSNPN and CDR2 SVGIG (reference sequence). Trimming cost V 5 bases and J 7 bases, with 20 bases left between them. The CDR3 runs to 14 residues. CDR3 sequence reads: CAWAGFPDRPGYTF. The CDR3 bases are TGTGCCTGGGCAGGGTTTCCGGATCGTCCTGGCTACACCTTC.

This chain connects TRBV7-9 to TRBJ1-1, with D possibly matching TRBD1 (5 bases). The CDR3 spans 14 residues. Per germline, CDR1 SEHNR and CDR2 FQNEAQ (reference sequence). V lost 5 bases and J lost 3, with 13 bases in between. The DNA of the CDR3 is TGTGCCAGCAGCCCAACTGGAGGGGACACTGAAGCTTTCTTT. Its protein product is CASSPTGGDTEAFF.

The chain is built from TRBV11-2 and TRBJ2-7; the D gene is possibly TRBD2 (5 bases). Trimming took 6 bases from V and 0 from J, leaving 15 bases between them. Germline V gives CDR1 SGHAT, CDR2 FQNNGV. This CDR3 comprises 15 residues. The chain's CDR3 is CASSSLRAGSYEQYF. The CDR3 DNA reads as TGTGCCAGCAGTTCCCTGAGGGCCGGCTCCTACGAGCAGTACTTC.

The rearrangement uses TRBV5-1 and TRBJ2-5; D gene ambiguous. Trimming stripped 4 bases from V and 5 bases from J, with 12 bases between. This CDR3 spans 13 amino acids. CDR1 is SGHRS and CDR2 is YFSETQ in the germline V gene. The CDR3 region has the DNA TGCGCCAGCAGCCCGGTAGCTCTGGAGACCCAGTACTTC. Its protein product is CASSPVALETQYF.

The V gene is TRBV30, the J gene TRBJ1-2, with D unresolved. Germline CDR1 is GTSNPN and CDR2 is SVGIG (reference sequence). Deletions cut 5 bases from V and 6 bases from J, with 16 bases between. This CDR3 is 13 amino acids long. For the CDR3, the DNA is TGTGCCTGGTGGGCCTCAGGTCCCGATGGCTACACCTTC. It specifies CAWWASGPDGYTF.

The rearrangement links TRBV30 to TRBJ1-6; D is ambiguous. There are 15 residues in the CDR3. Looked up from germline, CDR1 is GTSNPN and CDR2 is SVGIG (reference sequence). Between the trimmed V and J ends, which lost 1 base and 3 bases, there was a span of 10 bases. In DNA form, the CDR3 reads TGTGCCTGGAGTGGGGCCGTCTTCTATAATTCACCCCTCCACTTT. Its translation: CAWSGAVFYNSPLHF.

V and J are TRBV12-3 or TRBV12-4 and TRBJ1-1; no firm D call. V lost 7 bases and J 3 bases, leaving 12 bases between the germline ends. This CDR3 has 13 residues. The chain's CDR3 is CASTPTGYTEAFF. The DNA of the CDR3 is TGTGCCAGCACCCCGACGGGGTACACTGAAGCTTTCTTT.

This clone was found a few times. The chain joins TRBV18 to TRBJ2-3; 11 bases fit TRBD1. From germline, CDR1 is KGHSH and CDR2 LQKENI. The CDR3 sequence is 16 residues long. The trim removed 3 bases at V and 5 bases at J, leaving 7 bases unmatched. CDR3 amino acids: CASSPPGTGGQDTQYF. Written as DNA, the CDR3 is TGTGCCAGCTCACCGCCCGGGACAGGGGGACAAGATACGCAGTATTTT.

The rearrangement uses TRBV19 and TRBJ2-7; possibly TRBD1 for D (6 bases). The CDR3 is made up of 15 amino acids. Germline values: CDR1 LNHDA, CDR2 SQIVND (reference sequence). V was pared by 7 bases and J by 6 bases, with 22 bases between. CDR3 amino acids: CASTEDSPGRVEQYF. Here the CDR3 DNA reads TGTGCCAGTACCGAGGACAGCCCGGGTCGGGTCGAGCAGTACTTC.

This chain's CDR3 is CASSQEPRTSGAGEQYF. The CDR3 DNA sequence: TGCGCCAGCAGCCAAGAGCCCAGGACTAGCGGGGCGGGCGAGCAGTACTTC. J is TRBJ2-7 and V is TRBV4-3, with 12 bases that match TRBD2. Germline CDR1 LGHNA, CDR2 YSLEER. Trimming took 0 bases from V and 6 from J; bases not matched to a gene: 9. This CDR3 contains 17 residues.